This T cell receptor (beta chain) was identified in a study of PD-1 blockade in mismatch repair-deficient tumors. Turning to the study itself: Enrolled about 2013-2017, patients had progressing, pretreated mismatch repair-deficient cancers of about twelve types.

Profiled with immunoSEQ multiplex PCR; TCRdb holds only in-frame clones, not every one. The sample has roughly 120,000 clones, approximately 91% seen once; the top ten hold approximately 12%. Germline V gene sequence: CDR1 SGHNT, CDR2 YYREEE (reference sequence). V was shortened by 0 bases and J by 0 bases, with 13 bases between the two germline ends. This CDR3 comprises 16 residues. J is TRBJ2-7 and V is TRBV5-4; possible D gene TRBD1, 5 bases. The sequences come from peripheral blood, collected 70 to 72 weeks after starting pembrolizumab. The receptor was isolated from an adult with mismatch repair-deficient cancer. The CDR3 region has the DNA TGTGCCAGCAGCTTGGGCCACCGCCAGGGCTCCTACGAGCAGTACTTC. It is translated as CASSLGHRQGSYEQYF.